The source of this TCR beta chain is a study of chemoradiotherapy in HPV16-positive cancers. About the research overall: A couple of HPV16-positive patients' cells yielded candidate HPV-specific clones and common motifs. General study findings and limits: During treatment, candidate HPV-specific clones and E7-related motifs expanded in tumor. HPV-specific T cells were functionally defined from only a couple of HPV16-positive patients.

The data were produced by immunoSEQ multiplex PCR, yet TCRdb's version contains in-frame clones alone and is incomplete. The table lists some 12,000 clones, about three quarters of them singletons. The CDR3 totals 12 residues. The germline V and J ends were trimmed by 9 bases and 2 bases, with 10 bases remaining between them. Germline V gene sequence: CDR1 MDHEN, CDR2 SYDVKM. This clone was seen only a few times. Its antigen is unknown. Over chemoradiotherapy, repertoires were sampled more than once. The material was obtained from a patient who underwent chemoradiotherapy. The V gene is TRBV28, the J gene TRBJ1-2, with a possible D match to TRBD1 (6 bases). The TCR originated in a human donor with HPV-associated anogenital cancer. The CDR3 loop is CASLGQNYGYTF. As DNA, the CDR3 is TGTGCCAGTCTTGGACAGAACTATGGCTACACCTTC.